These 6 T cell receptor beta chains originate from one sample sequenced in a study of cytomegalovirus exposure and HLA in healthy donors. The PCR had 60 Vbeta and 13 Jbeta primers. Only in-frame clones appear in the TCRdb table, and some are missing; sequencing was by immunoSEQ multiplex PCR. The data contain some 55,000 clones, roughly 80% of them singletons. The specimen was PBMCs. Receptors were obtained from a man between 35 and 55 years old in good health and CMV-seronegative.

The CDR3 spells CSSGQGQETQYF. The CDR3 DNA sequence: TGCAGCTCTGGACAGGGTCAAGAGACCCAGTACTTC. The chain employs TRBV29-1 and TRBJ2-5; TRBD1 agrees at 8 bases. The germline V gene has CDR1 SQVTM and CDR2 ANQGSEA. This CDR3 has 12 amino acids. V was pared by 8 bases and J by 2 bases, with 4 bases of the junction left unmatched.

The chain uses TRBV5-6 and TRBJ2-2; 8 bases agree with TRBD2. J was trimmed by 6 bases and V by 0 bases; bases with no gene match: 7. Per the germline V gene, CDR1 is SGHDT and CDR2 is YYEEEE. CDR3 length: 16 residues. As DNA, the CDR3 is TGTGCCAGCAGCTTGGAATTGCGGGGGGCCGCCGGGGAGCTGTTTTTT. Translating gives CASSLELRGAAGELFF.

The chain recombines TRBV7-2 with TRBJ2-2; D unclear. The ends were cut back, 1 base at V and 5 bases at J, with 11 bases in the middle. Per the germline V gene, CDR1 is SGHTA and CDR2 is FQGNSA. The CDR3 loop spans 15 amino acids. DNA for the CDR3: TGTGCCAGCAGCTTAGGTCGCGCAGGAACCGGGGAGCTGTTTTTT. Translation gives CASSLGRAGTGELFF.

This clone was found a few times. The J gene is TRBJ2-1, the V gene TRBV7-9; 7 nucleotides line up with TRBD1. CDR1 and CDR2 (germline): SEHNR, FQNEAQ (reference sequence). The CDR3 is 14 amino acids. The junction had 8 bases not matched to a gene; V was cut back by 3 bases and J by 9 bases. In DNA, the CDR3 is TGTGCCAGCAGCTTTGGGGGACAGAAAATTGAGCAGTTCTTC. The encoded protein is CASSFGGQKIEQFF.

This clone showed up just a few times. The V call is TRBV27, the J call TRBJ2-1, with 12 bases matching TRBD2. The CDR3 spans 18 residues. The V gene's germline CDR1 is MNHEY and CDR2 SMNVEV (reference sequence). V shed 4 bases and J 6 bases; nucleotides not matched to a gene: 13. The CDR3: CASSSYHGLAGFPNEQFF. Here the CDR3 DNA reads TGTGCCAGCAGTTCCTACCATGGACTAGCGGGGTTCCCCAATGAGCAGTTCTTC.

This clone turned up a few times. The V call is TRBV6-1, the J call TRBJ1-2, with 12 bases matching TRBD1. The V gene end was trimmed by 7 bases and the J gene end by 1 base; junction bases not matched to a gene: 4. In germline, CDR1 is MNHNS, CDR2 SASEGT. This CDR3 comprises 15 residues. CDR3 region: CASKGQGAGNYGYTF. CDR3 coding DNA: TGTGCCAGCAAGGGACAGGGGGCAGGTAACTATGGCTACACCTTC.